This T cell receptor (beta chain) came from a study of T-cell memory formation after mild COVID-19. V was pared by 0 bases and J by 0 bases, with 8 bases between. This CDR3 comprises 15 residues. Germline V gene sequence: CDR1 LGHDT, CDR2 YNNKEL (reference sequence). Using its own MiXCR run on the 5' RACE reads, TCRdb lists one record per CDR3 protein. The data show some 600,000 distinct CDR3 sequences, with 15% to 20% seen just once and 8.1% held by the top ten. The study's findings and limits: Contracting CD4+ clones were located mainly in CM and EM, and CD8+ clones in EMRA.

A word on this clonotype: The antigen remains undetermined.

What was sequenced was PBMCs or a T cell subset sorted from them (not recorded which). The chain has TRBV3-1 and TRBJ2-5; no clear D. The clonotype was recovered from an adult woman who had mild COVID-19 (a few samples of this study predate the infection). Cell type and time point are not known. CDR3 protein: CASSQEILNQETQYF. In DNA form, the CDR3 reads TGTGCCAGCAGCCAAGAAATACTAAACCAAGAGACCCAGTACTTC.